The TCR beta chain under discussion was sequenced for a study of neoadjuvant anti-PD-1 for oral cavity cancer (dated by TCRdb to the early 2020s). Concerning the study at large: Before undergoing curative-intent surgical resection, most patients got three to four biweekly nivolumab doses at 3 mg/kg. The parent correlative cohort included about a dozen patients, with an approximately 35% response rate. A fourth nivolumab dose was given around day 43 to patients without progression, and definitive surgical resection was performed in those patients on days 50-56. Patients with complete response, partial response or stable disease by RECIST 1.1 were defined as responders, whereas patients with progression were defined as non-responders. On the study overall, not on this receptor specifically: Higher pretreatment blood Treg/Th17 ratios correlated with both higher pretreatment blood TCRbeta clonality and lower post-treatment tumor TCRbeta clonality. After neoadjuvant nivolumab, significantly higher T cell clonality (Gini index) was found within PBMCs in non-responders than in responders. Only three patients per response group were included in the TCR analyses, and the authors called for validation in larger cohorts.

PBMC libraries used mostly 480 ng of input genomic DNA for deep sequencing, with six replicates per sample. The immunoSEQ hsTCRbeta kit was used to prepare TCRbeta libraries, following the manufacturer's instructions. Sequencing of the completed libraries took place using an Illumina NovaSeq 6000 S4 flow cell after they had been pooled to approximately 3.3 nM. As for how the authors treated the data: The immunoSEQ Analyzer handled quality control and preprocessing of the raw data. The analysis was limited to productive rearrangements, and each clonotype was defined by a unique CDR3 amino acid sequence. Repertoire clonality was estimated as the Gini-Simpson index, which was calculated using the R package tcR. Student's t test was used to compare Gini indices, and Pearson correlation was used to assess associations with tumor size change. TCRdb provides this immuneACCESS table in a form limited to in-frame rearrangements. Some clones are lacking; in checked studies, under half of them reflect an unresolved V gene, and why the rest are absent is not known. V, J and clone size were drawn from that table, and D and trimming were deduced from the DNA. The sample table contains roughly 7,800 clones; only one count was recorded for 62% of them. The ten top clones hold roughly 3.2% of the sample.

What the time point label conveys for this sample: after neoadjuvant nivolumab, at surgical resection. The patients had newly diagnosed stage II-IVA oral cavity squamous cell carcinoma and had not received any prior systemic or radiation treatment. The cohort was composed of patients with HPV-negative, locally advanced oral cavity squamous cell carcinoma. Peripheral blood mononuclear cells were analyzed directly, without maintenance or expansion in culture. Samples came from a longitudinal correlative study of a single-arm phase II trial of neoadjuvant nivolumab in oral cavity squamous cell carcinoma. Subject-matched pre- and post-treatment PBMCs and tumors from three responders and three non-responders were subjected to genomic DNA-based TCRbeta sequencing. Peripheral blood mononuclear cells were drawn once before nivolumab treatment and a second time after treatment, when surgery took place. The Maxwell RSC DNA from Cells kit was used to extract genomic DNA from PBMCs.

The junction carries 11 bases between V and J, which are trimmed by 7 bases and 5 bases respectively. The CDR3 contains 13 residues, cysteine and phenylalanine counted. Of all the DNA, just the CDR3 is kept, 39 bases in frame from base 1. CDR1 and CDR2, looked up from the germline V gene, are SGHVS and FQNEAQ. About this clone: This receptor's antigen is unknown. No per-base quality is available; no much larger clone lies one base away.

This receptor was taken from a person aged 40 to 85 with oral cavity squamous cell carcinoma. The chain is encoded by TRBV7-8 joined to TRBJ1-4; TRBD1 is possibly the D segment (6 matching bases). The sequencing used PBMCs, collected after nivolumab (anti-PD-1) treatment. The CDR3 reads CASNRDNNEKLFF. The sequenced DNA is TGTGCCAGCAACCGGGACAACAATGAAAAACTGTTTTTT.